These T cell receptor beta chains were read from a single sample in a study of OX40 agonist ivuxolimab in advanced cancers. The assay was immunoSEQ multiplex PCR, and TCRdb's table has in-frame clones only and misses some. The profile shows 100,000 to 150,000 clones, 90% to 95% of them singletons. The starting material was CD4+ or CD8+ T cells sorted from blood, obtained in a trial of the OX40 agonist ivuxolimab. These receptors were collected from an adult with an advanced solid tumor such as melanoma, head and neck, liver or kidney cancer. CDR3s include the opening cysteine and the closing phenylalanine or tryptophan. A D gene is named only where the DNA matches it firmly. Expanded clones get a size class; other rows say once, few or many, or leave the size out.

len	v_gene	abundance	j_gene	d_gene	CDR3aa	CDR3nt
14	TRBV2	NA	TRBJ1-5	NA	CASSEWGAYQPQHF	TGTGCCAGCAGTGAATGGGGGGCTTATCAGCCCCAGCATTTT
12	TRBV25-1	NA	TRBJ1-1	NA	CASGRGNTEAFF	TGTGCCAGCGGCAGGGGGAACACTGAAGCTTTCTTT
13	TRBV7-9	once	TRBJ2-1	TRBD1	CASSLTGGNEQFF	TGTGCCAGCAGCTTGACAGGGGGAAATGAGCAGTTCTTC
13	TRBV27	NA	TRBJ1-1	NA	CASRGGGGTEAFF	TGTGCCAGCAGGGGCGGGGGTGGGACTGAAGCTTTCTTT
14	TRBV6-6	NA	TRBJ2-1	TRBD2	CASRSGGDYNEQFF	TGTGCCAGCAGAAGCGGGGGGGACTACAATGAGCAGTTCTTC
13	TRBV27	NA	TRBJ1-1	NA	CASSLRGWTEAFF	TGTGCCAGCAGTCTTAGGGGTTGGACTGAAGCTTTCTTT
14	TRBV2	NA	TRBJ2-1	TRBD2	CASRPGLPNNEQFF	TGTGCCAGCAGGCCGGGACTACCGAACAATGAGCAGTTCTTC
14	TRBV4-1	NA	TRBJ1-2	NA	CASSQASFSDGYTF	TGCGCCAGCAGCCAAGCTTCCTTTAGCGATGGCTACACCTTC
14	TRBV6-1	NA	TRBJ1-4	TRBD1	CASRAGTGTEKLFF	TGTGCCAGCAGAGCCGGGACAGGCACGGAAAAACTGTTTTTT
16	TRBV5-1	NA	TRBJ2-5	TRBD2	CASSSLDSGGQETQYF	TGCGCCAGCAGCTCCCTGGATAGCGGGGGTCAAGAGACCCAGTACTTC
14	TRBV6-5	NA	TRBJ1-1	NA	CASSSRGVNTEAFF	TGTGCCAGCAGTTCGAGGGGGGTGAACACTGAAGCTTTCTTT
16	TRBV7-9	NA	TRBJ1-2	NA	CASSLVLGGAPYGYTF	TGTGCCAGCAGCTTAGTTTTGGGCGGGGCTCCCTATGGCTACACCTTC
14	TRBV7-9	NA	TRBJ1-3	TRBD1	CASSLQGVGNTIYF	TGTGCCAGCAGCTTACAGGGGGTCGGAAACACCATATATTTT
16	TRBV7-2	once	TRBJ2-1	TRBD2	CASSLVGGDSYNEQFF	TGTGCCAGCAGCTTAGTGGGAGGGGACTCCTACAATGAGCAGTTCTTC
14	TRBV19	NA	TRBJ1-2	TRBD1	CASTTRDRSKGYTF	TGTGCCAGTACTACCCGGGACAGGTCTAAAGGCTACACCTTC
11	TRBV29-1	NA	TRBJ2-3	TRBD2	CSDGGTDTQYF	TGCAGCGACGGGGGGACAGATACGCAGTATTTT
14	TRBV10-1	NA	TRBJ1-3	NA	CASSSQGSGNTIYF	TGCGCCAGCAGTTCACAGGGATCTGGAAACACCATATATTTT
13	TRBV29-1	NA	TRBJ2-1	TRBD1	CSVEGQGYNEQFF	TGCAGCGTTGAAGGACAGGGCTACAATGAGCAGTTCTTC
13	TRBV2	NA	TRBJ1-2	NA	CASRGTAMYGYTF	TGTGCCAGCAGGGGGACGGCGATGTATGGCTACACCTTC
17	TRBV5-1	NA	TRBJ2-5	NA	CASSLALASGQGETQYF	TGCGCCAGCAGCTTGGCCTTAGCGTCAGGGCAAGGGGAGACCCAGTACTTC
16	TRBV9	NA	TRBJ2-3	NA	CASSVANPLTADTQYF	TGTGCCAGCAGCGTAGCTAACCCTCTGACGGCAGATACGCAGTATTTT
13	TRBV7-2	once	TRBJ2-2	NA	CASSLFVRAAVFF	TGTGCCAGCAGCTTATTTGTTAGGGCGGCGGTGTTTTTT
13	TRBV9	few	TRBJ1-1	NA	CASSIMGNTEAFF	TGTGCCAGCAGTATTATGGGGAACACTGAAGCTTTCTTT